Each of the 10 T cell receptor beta chains below was sequenced from the same sample in a study of blood T cell repertoires in COVID-19. Assay used: immunoSEQ multiplex PCR; TCRdb lists only in-frame clones, some missing. This table holds more than 150,000 clones, roughly 90% found once. Sequenced: peripheral blood. These receptor sequences come from a man in his 70s with active or convalescent COVID-19.

This rearrangement joins TRBV7-9 to TRBJ1-2; 8 bases agree with TRBD1. Losses at the gene ends were 5 bases for V and 4 bases for J; bases not matched to a gene: 6. The CDR3 runs to 14 residues. The germline V gene encodes CDR1 SEHNR and CDR2 FQNEAQ (reference sequence). CDR3 nucleotide sequence: TGTGCCAGCAGCGTAGGACAGGGAGGCTATGGCTACACCTTC. This gives the protein CASSVGQGGYGYTF.

The chain is built from TRBV7-9 and TRBJ2-5; 15 bases map to TRBD2. The V and J ends lost 5 bases and 2 bases, in that order; junction bases with no gene match: 6. The CDR3 runs to 17 residues. Germline lookup yields CDR1 SEHNR and CDR2 FQNEAQ (reference sequence). Here the CDR3 reads CASSLGLAGGQQETQYF. The CDR3 DNA sequence: TGTGCCAGCAGCCTGGGACTAGCGGGGGGCCAACAAGAGACCCAGTACTTC.

This chain joins TRBV6-5 and TRBJ2-1; D might be TRBD2 (5 bases). Trimming left V 7 bases short and J 7 bases short, with 14 bases between. The V gene's germline CDR1 is MNHEY and CDR2 SVGAGI. This CDR3 is 13 amino acids long. The CDR3 DNA sequence: TGTGCCAGCATCATACCCCCGGGAAATGAGCAGTTCTTC. This codes for CASIIPPGNEQFF.

The rearrangement joins TRBV4-3 to TRBJ2-2; the D is unclear. Between the trimmed V and J ends, which lost 0 bases and 2 bases, there was a span of 13 bases. The CDR3 has 17 amino acids. Germline lookup yields CDR1 LGHNA and CDR2 YSLEER. This CDR3 reads CASSQEVARPNTGELFF. CDR3 in DNA: TGCGCCAGCAGCCAAGAAGTGGCTAGGCCTAACACCGGGGAGCTGTTTTTT.

The chain carries TRBV19 and TRBJ2-2; D unclear. In germline, CDR1 is LNHDA, CDR2 SQIVND (reference sequence). The CDR3 consists of 13 residues. The germline V and J ends were trimmed by 7 bases and 2 bases, with 8 bases remaining between them. CDR3 sequence reads: CASIVTNTGELFF. DNA of the CDR3: TGTGCCAGTATTGTTACTAACACCGGGGAGCTGTTTTTT.

This chain uses TRBV27 with TRBJ1-6; 7 nucleotides line up with TRBD1. This CDR3 is 14 amino acids long. Germline V gene sequence: CDR1 MNHEY, CDR2 SMNVEV (reference sequence). The J segment lost 6 bases and the V segment lost 6 bases, leaving 5 bases of the junction unmatched. DNA for the CDR3: TGTGCCAGCAGGCCTGACAGGGTTAATTCACCCCTCCACTTT. It specifies CASRPDRVNSPLHF.

The CDR3 is CASSDWAGRGQETQYF. The CDR3 bases are TGTGCCAGCAGTGACTGGGCGGGCAGGGGGCAGGAGACCCAGTACTTC. The chain links TRBV6-1 to TRBJ2-5; 8 nucleotides line up with TRBD1. V trimming: 3 bases; J trimming: 5 bases; junction bases outside the gene matches: 11. Germline loops: CDR1 MNHNS, CDR2 SASEGT. The CDR3 is 16 residues long.

This chain joins TRBV5-1 and TRBJ1-1; D remains ambiguous. From germline, CDR1 is SGHRS and CDR2 YFSETQ. V lost 5 bases and J 0 bases, leaving 8 bases between the germline ends. The CDR3 loop spans 13 amino acids. CDR3 amino acids: CASRIQMNTEAFF. The CDR3 nucleotides are TGCGCCAGCAGAATACAAATGAACACTGAAGCTTTCTTT.

The rearrangement joins TRBV18 to TRBJ2-7; 7 bases are a match to TRBD1. The CDR3 consists of 13 residues. V was clipped by 2 bases and J by 6 bases; unmatched bases: 4. Germline assignment: CDR1 KGHSH and CDR2 LQKENI. The CDR3 bases are TGTGCCAGCTCACCAACAGGGGTAGGCGAGCAGTACTTC. Translating it yields CASSPTGVGEQYF.

This clone appeared once. This chain links TRBV27 with TRBJ2-5; D is possibly TRBD1 (5 bases). Trimming removed 3 bases at V and 5 bases at J, with 13 bases between. This CDR3 comprises 14 residues. CDR1 MNHEY and CDR2 SMNVEV come from the germline V gene (reference sequence). The CDR3 coding sequence is TGTGCCAGCAGTTTTGCAGGGTCGAAGGAGACCCAGTACTTC. Residues: CASSFAGSKETQYF.